Shown below are 5 T cell receptor beta chains from a single sample sequenced in a study of blood T cells in healthy people across ages. Next came a second PCR, run for about 7 to 11 cycles, which used a sample-barcoded 5' primer along with a J-beta primer mix. TCRdb re-called the 5' RACE reads through MiXCR, storing one row per CDR3 protein. This sample carries 710,000 or so distinct CDR3 sequences, around a fifth of them seen once, and the ten largest clones take under 25%. The sample comprised blood. These receptors originate from a man aged 65-85 years in good health.

This chain uses TRBV29-1 with TRBJ1-3, with D perhaps matching TRBD1 (6 bases). The CDR3 has 14 residues. From germline, CDR1 is SQVTM and CDR2 ANQGSEA. V lost 5 bases to trimming and J lost 0 bases, with 11 bases between them. Here the CDR3 reads CSVQTGISGNTIYF. The CDR3 DNA sequence: TGCAGCGTTCAAACAGGGATCTCTGGAAACACCATATATTTT.

This rearrangement joins TRBV10-3 to TRBJ1-1, with a weak D call TRBD1 (5 bases). The V and J ends lost 4 bases and 5 bases respectively, with 17 bases between them. From germline, CDR1 is ENHRY and CDR2 SYGVKD. The CDR3 contains 15 residues. The CDR3 spells CAISGETGGITEAFF. Here the CDR3 DNA reads TGTGCCATCAGTGGGGAAACGGGGGGGATAACTGAAGCTTTCTTT.

The chain carries TRBV12-3 or TRBV12-4 and TRBJ1-5, with D possibly matching TRBD1 (5 bases). V shed 6 bases and J shed 7 bases, with 13 bases lying between them. The CDR3 totals 13 residues. The CDR3 DNA follows: TGTGCCAGCAGCTTACTAGGGACGCAGCCCCAGCATTTT. Its translation: CASSLLGTQPQHF.

In this sample, this clonotype turned up a few times. This chain connects TRBV6-1 to TRBJ2-7, with 8 positions matching TRBD1. J lost 4 bases, V lost 1 base, and 3 bases had no gene match. Germline-derived CDR1 and CDR2 are MNHNS and SASEGT. The CDR3 covers 14 residues. The CDR3, as DNA: TGTGCCAGCAGTGAAGTGGGACAGGCGTACGAGCAGTACTTC. Translation: CASSEVGQAYEQYF.

As DNA, the CDR3 is TGTGCCAGCAGCGTGAACCGGCACCGGGGGACTGGAAACACCATATATTTT. It is translated as CASSVNRHRGTGNTIYF. The chain is built from TRBV9 and TRBJ1-3; possible D gene TRBD1, 5 bases. The germline CDR1 and CDR2 sequences are SGDLS and YYNGEE. Trimming took off 2 bases at V and 2 bases at J, with 17 bases between the two ends. CDR3 length: 17 residues.